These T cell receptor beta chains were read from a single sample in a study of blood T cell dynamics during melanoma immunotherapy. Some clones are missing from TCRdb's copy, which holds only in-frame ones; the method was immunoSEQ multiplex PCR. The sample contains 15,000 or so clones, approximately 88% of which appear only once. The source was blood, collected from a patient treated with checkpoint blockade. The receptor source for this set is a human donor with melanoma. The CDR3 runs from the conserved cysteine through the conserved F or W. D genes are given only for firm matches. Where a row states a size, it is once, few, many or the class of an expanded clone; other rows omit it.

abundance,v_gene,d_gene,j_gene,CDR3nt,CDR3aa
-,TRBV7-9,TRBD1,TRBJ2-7,TGTGCCAGCAGCTTGGGGACAGGGGCCTCCTACGAGCAGTACTTC,CASSLGTGASYEQYF
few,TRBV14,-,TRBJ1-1,TGTGCCAGCAGCCCCGTGGGGGGGCGTTACACTGAAGCTTTCTTT,CASSPVGGRYTEAFF
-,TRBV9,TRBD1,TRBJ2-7,TGTGCCAGCAGCGTAGGAGTGGGGACAGGGGGAACCTACGAGCAGTACTTC,CASSVGVGTGGTYEQYF
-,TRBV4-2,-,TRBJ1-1,TGTGCCAGCAGCCGGCCTGGTTCCCTCACTGAAGCTTTCTTT,CASSRPGSLTEAFF
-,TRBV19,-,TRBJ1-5,TGTGCCAGTAGTATTTGGGAGGGGCAGCCCCAGCATTTT,CASSIWEGQPQHF
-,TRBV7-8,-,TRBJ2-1,TGTGCCAGCAGCTTAGCGCGTCTTAGCGGAGGGGAGCAGTTCTTC,CASSLARLSGGEQFF
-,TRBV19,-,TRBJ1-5,TGTGCCAGTAGTTTGCCGGGGGGTGGCAATCAGCCCCAGCATTTT,CASSLPGGGNQPQHF
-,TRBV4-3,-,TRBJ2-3,TGCGCCAGCAGCCAGGATGGACGAGATACGCAGTATTTT,CASSQDGRDTQYF
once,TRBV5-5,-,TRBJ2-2,TGTGCCAGCAGCTTGGGGTACACCGGGGAGCTGTTTTTT,CASSLGYTGELFF
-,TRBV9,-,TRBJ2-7,TGTGCCAGCAGCGTAGGACCCGACGTAGCCTACGAGCAGTACTTC,CASSVGPDVAYEQYF
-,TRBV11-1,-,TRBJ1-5,TGTGCCAGCAGCTTAGGTTACAATCAGCCCCAGCATTTT,CASSLGYNQPQHF
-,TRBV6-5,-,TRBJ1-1,TGTGCCAGCAGTTACTTACCTTTCATGAACACTGAAGCTTTCTTT,CASSYLPFMNTEAFF
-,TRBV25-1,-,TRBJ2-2,TGTGCCAGCAGTGCGGACAGCCCCCGAAGGGAGCTGTTTTTT,CASSADSPRRELFF
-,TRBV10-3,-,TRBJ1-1,TGTGCCATCAGCCAGGGGATGAACACTGAAGCTTTCTTT,CAISQGMNTEAFF
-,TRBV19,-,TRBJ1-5,TGTGCCAGTACGAGGAGTTCCAACCCTTATAGCAATCAGCCCCAGCATTTT,CASTRSSNPYSNQPQHF
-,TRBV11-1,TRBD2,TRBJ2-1,TGTGCCAGCAGCTTAGGCCGGAAACTAGCGGGTGTCTCCTACAATGAGCAGTTCTTC,CASSLGRKLAGVSYNEQFF
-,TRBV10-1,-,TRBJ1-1,TGCGCCAGCAGTGAGTCCCGCCCCGACACTGAAGCTTTCTTT,CASSESRPDTEAFF